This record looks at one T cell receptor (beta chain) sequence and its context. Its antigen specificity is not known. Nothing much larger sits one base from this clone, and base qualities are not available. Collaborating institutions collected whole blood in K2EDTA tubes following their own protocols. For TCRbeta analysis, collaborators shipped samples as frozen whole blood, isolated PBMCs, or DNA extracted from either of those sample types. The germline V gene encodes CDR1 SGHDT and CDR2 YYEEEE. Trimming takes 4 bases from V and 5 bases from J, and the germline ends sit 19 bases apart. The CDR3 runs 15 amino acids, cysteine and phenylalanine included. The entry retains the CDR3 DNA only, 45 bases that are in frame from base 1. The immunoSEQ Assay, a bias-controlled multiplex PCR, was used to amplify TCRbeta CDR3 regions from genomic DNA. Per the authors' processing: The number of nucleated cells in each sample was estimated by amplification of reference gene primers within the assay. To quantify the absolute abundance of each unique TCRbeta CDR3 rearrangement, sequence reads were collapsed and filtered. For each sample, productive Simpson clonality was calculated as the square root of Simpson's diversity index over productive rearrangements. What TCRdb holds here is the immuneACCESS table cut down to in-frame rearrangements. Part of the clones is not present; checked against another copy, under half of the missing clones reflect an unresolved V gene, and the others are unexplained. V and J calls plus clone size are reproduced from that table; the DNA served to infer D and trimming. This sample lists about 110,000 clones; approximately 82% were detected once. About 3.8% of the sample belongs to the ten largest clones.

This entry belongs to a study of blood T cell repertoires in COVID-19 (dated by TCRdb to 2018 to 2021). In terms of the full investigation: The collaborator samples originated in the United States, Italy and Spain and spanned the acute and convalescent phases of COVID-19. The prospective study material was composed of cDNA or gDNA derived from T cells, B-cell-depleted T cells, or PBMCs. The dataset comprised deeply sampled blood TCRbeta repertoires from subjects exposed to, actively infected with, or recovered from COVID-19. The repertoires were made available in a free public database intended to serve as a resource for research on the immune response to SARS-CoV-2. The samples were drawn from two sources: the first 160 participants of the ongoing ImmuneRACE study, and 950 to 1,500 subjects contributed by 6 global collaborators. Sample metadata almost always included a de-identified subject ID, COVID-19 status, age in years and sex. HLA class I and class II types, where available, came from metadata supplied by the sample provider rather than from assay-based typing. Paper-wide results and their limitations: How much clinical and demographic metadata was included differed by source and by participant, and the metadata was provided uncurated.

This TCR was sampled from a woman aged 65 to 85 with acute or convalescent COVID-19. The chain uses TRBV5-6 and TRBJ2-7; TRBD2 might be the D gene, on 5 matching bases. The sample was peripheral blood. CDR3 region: CASSPMGRGSHEQYF. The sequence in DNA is TGTGCCAGCAGCCCCATGGGTCGGGGTTCACACGAGCAGTACTTC.